These T cell receptor beta chains were read from a single sample in a study of blood T cell repertoires in COVID-19. Data came from immunoSEQ multiplex PCR; TCRdb stores just in-frame clones and leaves some out. The sample shows 35,000 to 50,000 clones, about 85% of them seen only once. The material sequenced was peripheral blood. The receptor set was obtained from a woman in her 70s in a cohort sampled during active COVID-19. The CDR3 runs from the conserved cysteine through the conserved F or W. Fields, in order: J gene, D gene, V gene, CDR3 protein. The D gene is left open where the match is weak.

J gene: TRBJ2-7
D gene: TRBD1
V gene: TRBV7-9
CDR3 protein: CASSPWDSPEQYF

J gene: TRBJ1-5
D gene: .
V gene: TRBV1
CDR3 protein: CTSSQSSPRQGVQPQHF

J gene: TRBJ2-1
D gene: TRBD1
V gene: TRBV19
CDR3 protein: CASSSGGYNEQFF

J gene: TRBJ1-4
D gene: .
V gene: TRBV29-1
CDR3 protein: CSVGEGRNEKLFF

J gene: TRBJ2-1
D gene: .
V gene: TRBV6-4
CDR3 protein: CASSPRFAINEQFF

J gene: TRBJ1-5
D gene: .
V gene: TRBV6-1
CDR3 protein: CASSGSGGGGNQPQHF

J gene: TRBJ2-7
D gene: TRBD1
V gene: TRBV19
CDR3 protein: CASSLGQPYEQYF

J gene: TRBJ2-1
D gene: TRBD2
V gene: TRBV7-2
CDR3 protein: CASSLALGLAGVRTYNEQFF

J gene: TRBJ2-7
D gene: TRBD1
V gene: TRBV29-1
CDR3 protein: CSVGGTGAYEQYF

J gene: TRBJ2-7
D gene: TRBD1
V gene: TRBV28
CDR3 protein: CASKSWGTESYEQYF

J gene: TRBJ2-5
D gene: TRBD2
V gene: TRBV7-2
CDR3 protein: CASSLYSGGSLQETQYF

J gene: TRBJ2-3
D gene: .
V gene: TRBV9
CDR3 protein: CASSIRDNTDTQYF

J gene: TRBJ1-3
D gene: .
V gene: TRBV18
CDR3 protein: CASSPGQGGNTIYF

J gene: TRBJ2-1
D gene: .
V gene: TRBV6-4
CDR3 protein: CASSHPLGGSYNEQFF

J gene: TRBJ2-2
D gene: .
V gene: TRBV19
CDR3 protein: CASSIVRTGELFF

J gene: TRBJ2-3
D gene: TRBD1
V gene: TRBV28
CDR3 protein: CASSSGQSTDTQYF

J gene: TRBJ1-1
D gene: .
V gene: TRBV2
CDR3 protein: CASSRDTYTEAFF

J gene: TRBJ1-2
D gene: .
V gene: TRBV9
CDR3 protein: CASSVGTSQTYGYTF

J gene: TRBJ2-7
D gene: TRBD1
V gene: TRBV28
CDR3 protein: CASSSGQLSNYEQYF

J gene: TRBJ2-7
D gene: .
V gene: TRBV11-2
CDR3 protein: CASSLSRLAYEQYF

J gene: TRBJ2-7
D gene: .
V gene: TRBV10-2
CDR3 protein: CASSDGGLFEQYF

J gene: TRBJ2-6
D gene: TRBD2
V gene: TRBV19
CDR3 protein: CASSLGTSGLAGANVLTF

J gene: TRBJ2-7
D gene: TRBD2
V gene: TRBV28
CDR3 protein: CASSFQGLGSYEQYF

J gene: TRBJ2-1
D gene: TRBD1
V gene: TRBV5-4
CDR3 protein: CASSIGQGNEQFF

J gene: TRBJ1-2
D gene: .
V gene: TRBV2
CDR3 protein: CASSPGMGTYGYTF

J gene: TRBJ2-1
D gene: .
V gene: TRBV7-2
CDR3 protein: CASSLDGSSYNEQFF

J gene: TRBJ2-3
D gene: TRBD1
V gene: TRBV7-9
CDR3 protein: CASSRGQGLYTDTQYF

J gene: TRBJ1-1
D gene: .
V gene: TRBV4-1
CDR3 protein: CASSQAPGRNTEAFF

J gene: TRBJ2-2
D gene: TRBD1
V gene: TRBV9
CDR3 protein: CASSVKGQGVRRTGELFF

J gene: TRBJ1-2
D gene: .
V gene: TRBV28
CDR3 protein: CASHRPGSYGYTF

J gene: TRBJ2-1
D gene: TRBD2
V gene: TRBV7-9
CDR3 protein: CASSPPPGLAIREQFF

J gene: TRBJ2-1
D gene: .
V gene: TRBV28
CDR3 protein: CASRPRAVSSYNEQFF

J gene: TRBJ1-4
D gene: .
V gene: TRBV19
CDR3 protein: CASSMIGGVNEKLFF

J gene: TRBJ2-1
D gene: TRBD2
V gene: TRBV10-3
CDR3 protein: CAISVSSGNNEQFF

J gene: TRBJ1-5
D gene: TRBD1
V gene: TRBV14
CDR3 protein: CASRFGQGANQPQHF

J gene: TRBJ2-2
D gene: .
V gene: TRBV6-6
CDR3 protein: CASSPGGSNTGELFF

J gene: TRBJ2-2
D gene: .
V gene: TRBV5-4
CDR3 protein: CASSFARGNTGELFF

J gene: TRBJ1-2
D gene: .
V gene: TRBV1
CDR3 protein: CTSSPGGGKDYGYTF

J gene: TRBJ1-1
D gene: TRBD1
V gene: TRBV18
CDR3 protein: CASSPLRQGDTEAFF

J gene: TRBJ2-5
D gene: TRBD1
V gene: TRBV7-9
CDR3 protein: CASAPGQPQETQYF

J gene: TRBJ2-3
D gene: TRBD1
V gene: TRBV24-1
CDR3 protein: CATSDPTGPDTQYF

J gene: TRBJ2-3
D gene: .
V gene: TRBV4-3
CDR3 protein: CASSQEGRVWDTQYF

J gene: TRBJ2-5
D gene: TRBD1
V gene: TRBV12-5
CDR3 protein: CASGLVGTGERYF